This T cell receptor beta chain was observed in a study of B cell selection in AIRE deficiency. Details on this clone: Its antigen is currently unknown.

Per the germline V gene, CDR1 is MNHNS and CDR2 is SASEGT. Trimming removed 3 bases from V and 5 bases from J, with 10 bases in between. There are 14 residues in the CDR3. Conventional CD4 T cells were sorted as CD4+CD127+ cells. Study-wide results and caveats: Shared Treg sequences had shorter CDR3s, biased toward rearrangements with few non-templated insertions.

Some clones are missing from TCRdb's copy, which holds only in-frame ones; the method was immunoSEQ multiplex PCR. The data show fewer than 30,000 clones, with approximately 96% seen just once and roughly 0.2% held by the top ten. V is TRBV6-1 and J is TRBJ2-2, with D tentatively TRBD2 (6 bases). The sample taken for sequencing was conventional CD4+ T cells sorted from PBMCs. The sequence came from a human donor with AIRE deficiency. DNA for the CDR3: TGTGCCAGCAGTGAGGATGGGGGGACCGGGGAGCTGTTTTTT. This encodes CASSEDGGTGELFF.